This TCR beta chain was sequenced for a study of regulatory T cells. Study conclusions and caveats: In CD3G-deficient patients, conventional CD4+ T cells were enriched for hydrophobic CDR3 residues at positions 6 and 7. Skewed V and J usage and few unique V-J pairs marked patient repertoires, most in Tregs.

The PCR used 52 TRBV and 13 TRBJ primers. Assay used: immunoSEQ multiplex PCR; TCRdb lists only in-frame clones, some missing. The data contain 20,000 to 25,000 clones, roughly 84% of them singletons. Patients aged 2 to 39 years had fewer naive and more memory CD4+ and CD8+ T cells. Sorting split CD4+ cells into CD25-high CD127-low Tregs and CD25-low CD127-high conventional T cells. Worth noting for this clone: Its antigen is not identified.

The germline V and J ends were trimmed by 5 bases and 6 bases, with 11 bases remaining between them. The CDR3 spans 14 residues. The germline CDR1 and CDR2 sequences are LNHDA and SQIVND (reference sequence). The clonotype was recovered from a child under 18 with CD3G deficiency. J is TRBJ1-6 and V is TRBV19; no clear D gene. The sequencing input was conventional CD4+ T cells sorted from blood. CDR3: CASSPDGANSPLHF. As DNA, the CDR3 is TGTGCCAGTAGTCCGGACGGAGCTAATTCACCCCTCCACTTT. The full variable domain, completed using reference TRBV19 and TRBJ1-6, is DGGITQSPKYLFRKEGQNVTLSCEQNLNHDAMYWYRQDPGQGLRLIYYSQIVNDFQKGDIAEGYSVSREKKESFPLTVTSAQKNPTAFYLCASSPDGANSPLHFGNGTRLTVT.